This TCR beta chain is drawn from a study of T-cell reconstitution after alpha-beta-depleted transplantation in children. Preparation of the TCRbeta library involved a method that used unique molecular identifiers. TCRdb passed the PCR reads through MiXCR, listing each CDR3 protein once. The sample records 440,000 or so distinct CDR3 sequences, about 40% being singletons. This clonotype was seen a handful of times. The germline V gene encodes CDR1 SGHRS and CDR2 YFSETQ. The CDR3 runs to 17 residues. Trimming took 0 bases from V and 0 from J; bases not matched to a gene: 5. The sequencing used PBMCs, collected before TCRalphabeta/CD19-depleted stem cell transplant. This chain uses TRBV5-1 with TRBJ2-5, with TRBD2 identical over 10 bases. The receptor comes from a girl aged 2 to 9 with aplastic anemia, due to receive a stem cell transplant. Here the CDR3 DNA reads TGCGCCAGCAGCTTGGGCCGACTAGCGGGCCACCAAGAGACCCAGTACTTC. Translating it yields CASSLGRLAGHQETQYF. Full variable domain (missing parts from reference TRBV5-1 and TRBJ2-5): KAGVTQTPRYLIKTRGQQVTLSCSPISGHRSVSWYQQTPGQGLQFLFEYFSETQRNKGNFPGRFSGRQFSNSRSEMNVSTLELGDSALYLCASSLGRLAGHQETQYFGPGTRLLVL.